This paragraph reports one TCR beta chain. The data were taken from a study of glioma-infiltrating T cells after dendritic cell vaccination. The trim removed 5 bases at V and 4 bases at J, leaving 11 bases unmatched. Germline assignment: CDR1 SGHAT and CDR2 FQNNGV. This CDR3 has 15 amino acids. Clones were sequenced by immunoSEQ multiplex PCR, and TCRdb holds only the in-frame ones, with some missing. The table shows 50,000 to 75,000 clones, with under 90% occurring only once. Time point of the sample: after dendritic cell vaccination, including at tumor progression/relapse. This sequence originates from a human donor with glioblastoma. Sample: blood, taken after dendritic cell vaccination. This rearrangement joins TRBV11-2 to TRBJ2-7; 7 bases map to TRBD1. DNA of the CDR3: TGTGCCAGCAGCGTTCGACAGGGCCCTGTTTACGAGCAGTACTTC. Its protein is CASSVRQGPVYEQYF. Based on the CDR3 plus reference TRBV11-2 and TRBJ2-7, the full variable domain is EAGVAQSPRYKIIEKRQSVAFWCNPISGHATLYWYQQILGQGPKLLIQFQNNGVVDDSQLPKDRFSAERLKGVDSTLKIQPAKLEDSAVYLCASSVRQGPVYEQYFGPGTRLTVT.